What follows is one T cell receptor (beta chain) and its context. Its antigen is currently not known. No qualities accompany the bases; no much larger clone lies one base away. The data stem from a study of CD8 T cells in ankylosing spondylitis (dated by TCRdb to 2016 to 2017). As for the study more broadly: To find TCR variants linked to disease, the study profiled T cell receptor beta repertoires in ankylosing spondylitis patients and healthy donors. Peripheral blood was sampled, and synovial fluid was additionally collected from ankylosing spondylitis patients. In total, the full study cohort was made up of roughly 110 healthy donors and 25 to 30 ankylosing spondylitis patients.

V drops 2 bases and J drops 0 bases, leaving 8 bases in between. There are 15 amino acids in the CDR3, from cysteine to phenylalanine inclusive. Solely the CDR3 DNA is kept, with 45 bases framed from the first base. The germline V gene gives CDR1 as SGHAT and CDR2 as FQNNGV. For sequencing, an Illumina HiSeq 2500 was employed. TCR beta libraries were prepared by quantitative 5'-RACE with molecular barcodes. Per the authors' processing: A new computational method, built on a probabilistic model of VDJ rearrangement, was used to identify disease-linked TCR variants. TCRdb trimmed public reads at Q25 via fastp, called clones via MiXCR and kept in-frame beta chains. Under each unique CDR3 protein, matching rows form one entry showing the most common genes and DNA. TCRdb, not the original authors, processed these V and J calls. This sample lists 250,000 or so distinct CDR3 sequences; around 25% were detected once. Over 0.55% of the sample is taken by the ten largest.

What the study reported, not specific to this receptor: Some motif variants were previously reported in synovial fluid and blood of reactive arthritis patients, suggesting common disease-initiation mechanisms. The disease-linked clones were reported as significantly enriched in matched synovial fluid samples from ankylosing spondylitis patients. In peripheral blood, the disease-linked clones were found at relatively low frequencies and had a CD8+ phenotype. Blood from ankylosing spondylitis patients appeared to be characterized by a TCR beta motif made up of several highly homologous amino acid variants.

Sequencing input: blood, either unsorted or a sorted T cell fraction (not recorded which). The rearrangement joined TRBV11-2 to TRBJ2-1, with a weak D call of TRBD2 (5 bases match). This clonotype was obtained from a male donor with ankylosing spondylitis or in good health (not recorded which). For the CDR3, the sequence is CASSLTGYSYNEQFF. The DNA reads TGTGCCAGCAGCTTAACGGGATACTCCTACAATGAGCAGTTCTTC.